This T cell receptor beta chain was sequenced during a study of T cells in Graves' hyperthyroidism and ophthalmopathy. With respect to this clonotype: Its antigen is as yet unknown.

Germline V lookup: CDR1 SGHRS, CDR2 YFSETQ. The CDR3 covers 15 residues. J lost 3 bases, V lost 7 bases, and 11 bases had no gene match. Patients were aged 18 to 65, had disease duration under 2 months, and had newly diagnosed hyperthyroidism. Clinical symptoms, serum thyroxine and TRAb, thyroid ultrasound and orbital computed tomography together formed the diagnostic basis. Study observations and caveats: Stable hyperthyroidism was separated from ophthalmopathy by a model based on 13 V-J features. In validation, the model predicted ophthalmopathy. These predictions came a median approximately 5.9 months before onset.

RNA transcripts were the template for amplifying TCR beta CDR3 regions. First-round RT-PCR with HTBI primers amplified the TCR CDR3 region. TCRdb recomputed calls from the multiplex PCR reads with MiXCR, one row per CDR3 protein. The sample carries some 770,000 distinct CDR3 sequences, around 15% recorded once. The receptor's source is a man between 18 and 29 years old with Graves' hyperthyroidism. The chain employs TRBV5-1 and TRBJ2-7; 9 nucleotides align to TRBD1. Sequencing used blood. As DNA, the CDR3 is TGCGCCAGCGCGGTCGGGACAGGGATTATCTACGAGCAGTACTTC. Its translation: CASAVGTGIIYEQYF.